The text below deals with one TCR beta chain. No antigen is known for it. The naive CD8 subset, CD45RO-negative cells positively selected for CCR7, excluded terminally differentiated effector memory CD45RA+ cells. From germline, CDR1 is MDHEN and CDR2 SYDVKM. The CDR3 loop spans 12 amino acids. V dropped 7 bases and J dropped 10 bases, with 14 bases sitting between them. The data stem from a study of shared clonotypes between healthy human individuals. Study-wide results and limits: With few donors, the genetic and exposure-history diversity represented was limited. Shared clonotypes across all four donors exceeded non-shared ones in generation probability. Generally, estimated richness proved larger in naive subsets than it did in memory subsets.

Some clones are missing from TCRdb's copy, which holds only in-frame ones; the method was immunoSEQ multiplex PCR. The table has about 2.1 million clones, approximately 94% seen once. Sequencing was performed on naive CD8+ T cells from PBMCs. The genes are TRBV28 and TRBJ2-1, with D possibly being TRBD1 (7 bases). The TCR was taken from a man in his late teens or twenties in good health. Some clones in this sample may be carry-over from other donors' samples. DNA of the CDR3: TGTGCCAGCACCCTACAGGGGAGGGAGCAGTTCTTC. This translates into CASTLQGREQFF.